A selection of T cell receptor beta chains follows, all from one sample in a study of technical replicates of blood from a few donors. The protocol was immunoSEQ multiplex PCR, while the TCRdb copy is restricted to in-frame clones and leaves out a portion. The table shows about 83,000 clones, with around 90% occurring only once. Sequenced: T cells isolated from PBMCs. These receptors were obtained from a human donor in good health. The CDR3 runs from the conserved cysteine through the conserved F or W. Each record gives: V gene, J gene, CDR3 protein.

v_gene: TRBV6-5
j_gene: TRBJ1-6
CDR3aa: CASSYSGTGNNSPLHF

v_gene: TRBV6-4
j_gene: TRBJ1-2
CDR3aa: CASSEGRGYGYTF

v_gene: TRBV4-2
j_gene: TRBJ2-7
CDR3aa: CASSSFGLGDTVQYF

v_gene: TRBV14
j_gene: TRBJ2-7
CDR3aa: CASSQEGTGLYEQYF

v_gene: TRBV28
j_gene: TRBJ1-2
CDR3aa: CASSFRGTDGYTF

v_gene: TRBV30
j_gene: TRBJ2-7
CDR3aa: CAWSYDGTRYEQYF

v_gene: TRBV6-4
j_gene: TRBJ2-3
CDR3aa: CASSRSPLAASDTQYF

v_gene: TRBV10-3
j_gene: TRBJ2-1
CDR3aa: CATRPDSSSYNEQFF

v_gene: TRBV6-1
j_gene: TRBJ2-3
CDR3aa: CASSGRDRGQYF

v_gene: TRBV19
j_gene: TRBJ2-1
CDR3aa: CASSIRAGKVDEQFF

v_gene: TRBV29-1
j_gene: TRBJ2-1
CDR3aa: CSAGLVDEQFF

v_gene: TRBV9
j_gene: TRBJ1-1
CDR3aa: CASSSTGGTEAFF

v_gene: TRBV7-2
j_gene: TRBJ2-5
CDR3aa: CASSSLSTVWTQYF

v_gene: TRBV11-3
j_gene: TRBJ2-1
CDR3aa: CASSSRLAGGGNEQFF

v_gene: TRBV7-2
j_gene: TRBJ2-1
CDR3aa: CASSVSLLASNEQFF

v_gene: TRBV5-6
j_gene: TRBJ1-2
CDR3aa: CASSPYGTANYGYTF

v_gene: TRBV5-4
j_gene: TRBJ2-1
CDR3aa: CASSSSTSGRFNEQFF

v_gene: TRBV6-5
j_gene: TRBJ1-1
CDR3aa: CASISRGSEAFF

v_gene: TRBV5-1
j_gene: TRBJ2-1
CDR3aa: CASSPGAGGTYNEQFF

v_gene: TRBV7-8
j_gene: TRBJ1-2
CDR3aa: CASSLVQGYGYTF

v_gene: TRBV18
j_gene: TRBJ1-4
CDR3aa: CASSSQGAHEKLFF

v_gene: TRBV2
j_gene: TRBJ2-5
CDR3aa: CASRGTGKNGETQYF

v_gene: TRBV19
j_gene: TRBJ2-7
CDR3aa: CASGAGLTYEQYF

v_gene: TRBV11-2
j_gene: TRBJ2-5
CDR3aa: CASSFRRETQYF

v_gene: TRBV4-2
j_gene: TRBJ1-4
CDR3aa: CASSQFSDLGTGSEKLFF

v_gene: TRBV5-4
j_gene: TRBJ2-7
CDR3aa: CQAGQGIEQYF

v_gene: TRBV2
j_gene: TRBJ2-1
CDR3aa: CASGGTSEYNEQFF

v_gene: TRBV2
j_gene: TRBJ2-1
CDR3aa: CASGEFTSGGHEQFF

v_gene: TRBV20-1
j_gene: TRBJ1-1
CDR3aa: CSAGEDTEAFF

v_gene: TRBV9
j_gene: TRBJ1-2
CDR3aa: CASSVVGQGAMGYTF

v_gene: TRBV11-2
j_gene: TRBJ1-5
CDR3aa: CASSLQGGNQPQHF

v_gene: TRBV28
j_gene: TRBJ2-1
CDR3aa: CASSPGTVTYNEQFF

v_gene: TRBV7-9
j_gene: TRBJ2-7
CDR3aa: CASSLHSYEQYF

v_gene: TRBV5-4
j_gene: TRBJ2-5
CDR3aa: CASSPQTEPGGETQYF

v_gene: TRBV2
j_gene: TRBJ2-1
CDR3aa: CASSLLAEIPQISYEQFF

v_gene: TRBV4-1
j_gene: TRBJ1-3
CDR3aa: CASSQVVGSGNTIYF

v_gene: TRBV7-6
j_gene: TRBJ2-7
CDR3aa: CASSFAGESYEQYF

v_gene: TRBV6-1
j_gene: TRBJ2-7
CDR3aa: CASRALFPEQYF

v_gene: TRBV5-4
j_gene: TRBJ1-1
CDR3aa: CASSSLIYTGVPNTEAFF

v_gene: TRBV4-1
j_gene: TRBJ2-7
CDR3aa: CASSLRQGQGNEQYF

v_gene: TRBV7-9
j_gene: TRBJ2-7
CDR3aa: CASSLLAGNYEQYF

v_gene: TRBV28
j_gene: TRBJ2-2
CDR3aa: CASSLPGGTGELFF

v_gene: TRBV18
j_gene: TRBJ2-3
CDR3aa: CASYLRSGASGDTQYF

v_gene: TRBV4-1
j_gene: TRBJ2-1
CDR3aa: CASSQPRGNSYNEQFF

v_gene: TRBV19
j_gene: TRBJ1-1
CDR3aa: CASGGGRLATEAFF